Following are 13 T cell receptor beta chains from one sample sequenced in a study of shared clonotypes between healthy human individuals. Sequencing used immunoSEQ multiplex PCR; TCRdb keeps in-frame clones, though not all of them. The sample carries about 2 million clones, about 95% recorded once. CD45RO-negative, CCR7-positively selected cells formed the naive CD8 fraction, excluding terminally differentiated effector memory CD45RA+ cells. Sequencing used naive CD8+ T cells sorted from blood. Receptors were obtained from a man younger than 35 in good health.

The chain has TRBV7-9 and TRBJ1-1; tentatively, D is TRBD1 (6 bases). The CDR3 is 14 amino acids. Germline V gene lookup returns CDR1 SEHNR and CDR2 FQNEAQ (reference sequence). V was pared by 2 bases and J by 3 bases, with 10 bases between. CDR3 nucleotides: TGTGCCAGCAGCTTAACTTACAGGGACACTGAAGCTTTCTTT. Amino acid sequence: CASSLTYRDTEAFF.

With respect to this clone: At the DNA level, this CDR3 is encoded by other sequences in the same sample as well. The chain recombines TRBV2 with TRBJ2-5, with no clear D. With 3 bases removed from V and 4 bases from J, the gap between germline ends came to 9 bases. The CDR3 extends over 13 amino acids. Germline-derived CDR1 and CDR2 are SNHLY and FYNNEI. The CDR3 region has the DNA TGTGCCAGCAGTGACTCTGAACTAGAGACCCAGTACTTC. It codes for CASSDSELETQYF.

The rearrangement uses TRBV30 and TRBJ2-7; no firm D call. Germline values: CDR1 GTSNPN, CDR2 SVGIG (reference sequence). The CDR3 covers 11 residues. Trimming took 3 bases from V and 7 from J, leaving 10 bases between them. This chain's CDR3 is CAWSETREQYF. The CDR3 DNA reads as TGTGCCTGGAGCGAGACGAGGGAGCAGTACTTC.

CDR3 residues: CASSKEGTRQPQHF. The CDR3 nucleotides read TGTGCCAGCAGCAAAGAAGGAACACGGCAGCCCCAGCATTTT. The chain has TRBV21-1 and TRBJ1-5. TRBV21-1 is an annotated pseudogene. CDR3 length: 14 residues.

The chain uses TRBV9 and TRBJ2-1; possibly TRBD1 for D (7 bases). V dropped 1 base and J dropped 7 bases, with 9 bases sitting between them. The CDR3 totals 13 residues. Per germline, CDR1 SGDLS and CDR2 YYNGEE. The CDR3 DNA reads TGTGCCAGCAGCGTACAGGGGGGTAATGAGCAGTTCTTC. This gives the protein CASSVQGGNEQFF.

The rearrangement joins TRBV10-3 to TRBJ1-6, with 7 bases matching TRBD1. Germline assignment: CDR1 ENHRY and CDR2 SYGVKD. V was clipped by 5 bases and J by 6 bases; unmatched bases: 10. This CDR3 spans 16 amino acids. For the CDR3, the DNA is TGTGCCATCAGTCCAGGGGGGCAGGGAAGTAATTCACCCCTCCACTTT. It encodes CAISPGGQGSNSPLHF.

The rearrangement links TRBV5-4 to TRBJ2-5; 8 nucleotides agree with TRBD1. Germline V gives CDR1 SGHNT, CDR2 YYREEE (reference sequence). There are 17 residues in the CDR3. The V and J ends lost 0 bases and 4 bases, in that order; junction bases with no gene match: 11. The CDR3 loop is CASSLDRAGGVSETQYF. The CDR3 bases are TGTGCCAGCAGCTTGGATCGGGCAGGGGGCGTTTCAGAGACCCAGTACTTC.

The chain recombines TRBV6-5 with TRBJ2-5, with 13 bases fitting TRBD2. The CDR3 consists of 16 residues. Germline-derived CDR1 and CDR2 are MNHEY and SVGAGI. V shed 4 bases, J shed 5 bases, and the junction held 7 bases outside the gene matches. The CDR3 DNA follows: TGTGCCAGCAGTTCACCTGGACTAGCGGGAGACGAGACCCAGTACTTC. Translating it yields CASSSPGLAGDETQYF.

The rearrangement links TRBV5-1 to TRBJ2-7, with D possibly being TRBD2 (6 bases). The CDR3 totals 14 residues. Germline values: CDR1 SGHRS, CDR2 YFSETQ. V dropped 1 base and J dropped 1 base, with 9 bases sitting between them. The CDR3: CASSLYGGSYEQYF. CDR3 DNA: TGCGCCAGCAGCTTGTACGGGGGTTCCTACGAGCAGTACTTC.

This clone was picked up a small number of times. Other DNA sequences in the sample encode the same CDR3. The gene calls are TRBV5-4 and TRBJ2-1; no clear D. The CDR3 runs 11 residues. CDR1 is SGHNT, CDR2 YYREEE, per germline (reference sequence). V was clipped by 0 bases and J by 6 bases, with 1 base between them. This CDR3 reads CASSLGNEQFF. CDR3 nucleotide sequence: TGTGCCAGCAGCTTGGGCAATGAGCAGTTCTTC.

The rearrangement joins TRBV4-1 to TRBJ2-7, with TRBD2 matching over 9 bases. Germline values: CDR1 MGHRA, CDR2 YSYEKL. Trimming cost V 3 bases and J 5 bases; bases outside gene matches: 8. This CDR3 has 15 residues. The CDR3 DNA is TGCGCCAGCAGCCATCATAGCGGGAGCTTGGACGAGCAGTACTTC. Amino acid sequence: CASSHHSGSLDEQYF.

The chain carries TRBV27 and TRBJ2-7, with TRBD2 matching 10 bases. J lost 5 bases, V lost 0 bases, and 7 bases had no gene match. This CDR3 has 16 amino acids. Looked up from germline, CDR1 is MNHEY and CDR2 is SMNVEV (reference sequence). CDR3 protein: CASSLSGTSGIHEQYF. CDR3 bases: TGTGCCAGCAGTTTATCGGGAACTAGCGGGATCCACGAGCAGTACTTC.

V usage is TRBV7-8 and J usage is TRBJ2-7, with D tentatively TRBD1 (6 bases). Trimming left V 3 bases short and J 6 bases short, with 15 bases between. CDR3 size: 14 residues. Germline CDR1 and CDR2: SGHVS and FQNEAQ. Here the CDR3 reads CASSLGAALREQYF. Written as DNA, the CDR3 is TGTGCCAGCAGCTTGGGGGCAGCTCTCCGCGAGCAGTACTTC.